This TCR beta chain comes out of a study of CD8+ T cells in alopecia areata. Study-wide results and caveats: Sequencing of scalp tissue also captures the resident alphabeta T cells of normal skin. An increase in clonality over normal scalp was evident in lesional scalp, especially alopecia totalis/universalis.

cDNA reverse transcribed from extracted RNA served as the sequencing template. Method: immunoSEQ multiplex PCR; TCRdb's copy keeps in-frame clones and lacks some. Among some 110,000 clones listed, approximately 60% were seen once. Investigators sorted PBMCs to obtain both CD4+ and CD8+ T cells. As regards this clone: What it recognizes is unknown.

This CDR3 contains 13 residues. Trimming left V 4 bases short and J 14 bases short, with 15 bases between. CDR1 MNHNY and CDR2 SVGAGI come from the germline V gene (reference sequence). The rearrangement joins TRBV6-6 to TRBJ1-6; tentative D call: TRBD1 (6 bases). The specimen was CD4+ T cells sorted from blood. This sequence originates from a human donor in good health. The DNA of the CDR3 is TGTGCCAGCAGTTCCCCGACAGGCTCTGCCCTCCACTTT. Its protein product is CASSSPTGSALHF.